This T cell receptor beta chain was recorded in a study of siplizumab effects on memory and regulatory T cells. Clones were sequenced by immunoSEQ multiplex PCR, and TCRdb holds only the in-frame ones, with some missing. The sample includes roughly 100,000 clones, approximately 94% of them seen just once. Overall study results and limits: Roughly 80-97% of dividing CD4+ or CD8+ clones were without an attributable naive or memory phenotype.

On this clone: Its antigen is undetermined.

The sequence came from a human donor in good health. The sample taken for sequencing was CD4+ T cells sorted from blood.

The CDR3 region has the DNA TGTGCCAGCAGTGTGGGCGGACAGGGGATAACATATGGCTACACCTTC. Its translation is CASSVGGQGITYGYTF. The rearrangement uses TRBV27 and TRBJ1-2; TRBD1 matches at 9 bases. The CDR3 contains 16 residues. Per the germline V gene, CDR1 is MNHEY and CDR2 is SMNVEV (reference sequence). Unmatched junction bases numbered 12, after V lost 5 bases and J lost 5 bases.